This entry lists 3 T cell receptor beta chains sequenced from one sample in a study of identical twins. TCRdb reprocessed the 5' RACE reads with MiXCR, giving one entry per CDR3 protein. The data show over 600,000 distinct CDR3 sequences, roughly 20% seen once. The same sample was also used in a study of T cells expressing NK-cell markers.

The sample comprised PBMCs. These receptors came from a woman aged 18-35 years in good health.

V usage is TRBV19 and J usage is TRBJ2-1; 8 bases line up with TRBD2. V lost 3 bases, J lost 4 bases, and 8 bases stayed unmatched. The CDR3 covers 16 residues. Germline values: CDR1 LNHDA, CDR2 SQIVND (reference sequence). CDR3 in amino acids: CASSIEGGGTYNEQFF. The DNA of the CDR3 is TGTGCCAGTAGTATTGAAGGCGGGGGGACTTACAATGAGCAGTTCTTC.

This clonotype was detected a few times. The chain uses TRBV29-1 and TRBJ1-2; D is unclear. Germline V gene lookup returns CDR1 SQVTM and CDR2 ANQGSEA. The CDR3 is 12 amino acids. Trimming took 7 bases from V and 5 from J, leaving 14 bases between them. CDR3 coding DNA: TGCAGCGCCAGGACCAGAGGATATGGCTACACCTTC. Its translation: CSARTRGYGYTF.

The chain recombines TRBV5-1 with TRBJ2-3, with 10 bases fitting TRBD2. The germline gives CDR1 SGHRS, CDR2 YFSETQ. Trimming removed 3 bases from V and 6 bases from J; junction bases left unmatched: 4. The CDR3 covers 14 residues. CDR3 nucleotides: TGCGCCAGCAGCTATCTAGCGGGAGAGGATACGCAGTATTTT. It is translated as CASSYLAGEDTQYF.